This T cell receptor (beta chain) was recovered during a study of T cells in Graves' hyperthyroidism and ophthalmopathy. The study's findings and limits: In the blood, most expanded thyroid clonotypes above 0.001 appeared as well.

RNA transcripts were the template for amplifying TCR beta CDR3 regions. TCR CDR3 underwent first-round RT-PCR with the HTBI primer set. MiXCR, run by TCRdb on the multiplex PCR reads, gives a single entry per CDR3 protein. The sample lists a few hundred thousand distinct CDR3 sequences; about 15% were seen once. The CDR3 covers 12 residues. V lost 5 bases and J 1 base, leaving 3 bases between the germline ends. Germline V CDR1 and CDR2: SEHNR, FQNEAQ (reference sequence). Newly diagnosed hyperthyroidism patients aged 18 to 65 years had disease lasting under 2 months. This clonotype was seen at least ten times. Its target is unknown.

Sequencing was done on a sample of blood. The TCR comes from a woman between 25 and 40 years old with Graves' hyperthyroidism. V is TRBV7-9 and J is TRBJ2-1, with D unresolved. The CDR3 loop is CASSASYNEQFF. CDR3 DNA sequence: TGTGCCAGCAGCGCGTCCTACAATGAGCAGTTCTTC.